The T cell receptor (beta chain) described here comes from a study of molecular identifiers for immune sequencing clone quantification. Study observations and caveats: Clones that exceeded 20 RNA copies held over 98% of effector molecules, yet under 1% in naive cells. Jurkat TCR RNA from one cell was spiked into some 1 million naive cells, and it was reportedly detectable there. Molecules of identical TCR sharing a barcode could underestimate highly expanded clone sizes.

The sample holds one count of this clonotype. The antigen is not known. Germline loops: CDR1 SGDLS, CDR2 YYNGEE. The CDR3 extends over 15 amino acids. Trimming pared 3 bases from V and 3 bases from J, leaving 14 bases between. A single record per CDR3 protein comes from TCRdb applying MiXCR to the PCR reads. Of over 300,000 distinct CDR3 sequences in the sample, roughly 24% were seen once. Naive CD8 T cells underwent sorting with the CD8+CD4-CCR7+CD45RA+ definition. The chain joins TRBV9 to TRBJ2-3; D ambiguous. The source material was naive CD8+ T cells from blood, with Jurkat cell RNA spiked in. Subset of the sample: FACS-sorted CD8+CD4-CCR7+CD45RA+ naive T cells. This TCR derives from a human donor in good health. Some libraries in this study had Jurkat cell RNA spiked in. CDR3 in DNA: TGTGCCAGCAGCGAGGAGAGGCAGCAGACAGATACGCAGTATTTT. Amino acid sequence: CASSEERQQTDTQYF.